These 13 T cell receptor beta chains were sequenced from one sample in a study of monozygotic twins with inflammatory bowel disease. TCRdb reprocessed the 5' RACE reads and reports one entry per CDR3 protein, with no DNA. The sample table sets out 300,000 to 350,000 distinct CDR3 sequences. The specimen was blood. These receptor sequences come from a human donor with ulcerative colitis or Crohn's disease, or a healthy co-twin of an affected twin (not recorded which).

This rearrangement joins TRBV2 to TRBJ2-3; TCRdb picks TRBD1, but there is no DNA to check that call. Germline values: CDR1 SNHLY, CDR2 FYNNEI. The CDR3 totals 16 residues. CDR3 protein: CASTTDPDASTDTQYF.

The chain employs TRBV14 and TRBJ1-2. CDR1 and CDR2 from the germline V gene are SGHDN and FVKESK. This CDR3 is 12 amino acids long. The CDR3 spells CASSHADYGYTF.

The chain is built from TRBV5-6 and TRBJ2-5. The CDR3 runs to 14 residues. CDR1 and CDR2 from the germline V gene are SGHDT and YYEEEE. The CDR3 here is CASSPMSAIGTQYF.

The chain is built from TRBV5-1 and TRBJ1-2; TCRdb calls TRBD1, which cannot be checked without DNA. The germline CDR1 and CDR2 sequences are SGHRS and YFSETQ. The CDR3 is 15 amino acids. The CDR3 sequence is CASSSPGQGRDGCTF.

V gene TRBV28 combines with J gene TRBJ2-1; TCRdb selects TRBD2, and the lack of DNA leaves this call unchecked. The CDR3 loop spans 16 amino acids. Germline CDR1 reads MDHEN; CDR2 reads SYDVKM. Here the CDR3 reads CASSRATSGRVGEQFF. The variable domain in full, with the rest retrieved from reference TRBV28 and TRBJ2-1, is DVKVTQSSRYLVKRTGEKVFLECVQDMDHENMFWYRQDPGLGLRLIYFSYDVKMKEKGDIPEGYSVSREKKERFSLILESASTNQTSMYLCASSRATSGRVGEQFFGPGTRLTVL.

The gene calls are TRBV13 and TRBJ2-1; TCRdb reports TRBD2, a call that lacks DNA to check it against. The CDR3 is 17 residues long. Germline V lookup: CDR1 PRHDT, CDR2 FYEKMQ (reference sequence). The chain's CDR3 is CASSPSRLAGGSNEQFF.

The V and J genes are TRBV20-1 and TRBJ1-6; checking the TCRdb D call of TRBD1 is not possible without DNA. Germline V gene lookup returns CDR1 DFQATT and CDR2 SNEGSKA (reference sequence). CDR3 length equals 16 residues. CDR3 sequence reads: CSARSGQGGNNSPLHF.

The genes are TRBV5-1 and TRBJ1-4. Germline assignment: CDR1 SGHRS and CDR2 YFSETQ. This CDR3 comprises 13 residues. Here the CDR3 reads CASGLDINEKLFF.

V gene TRBV12-3 or TRBV12-4 combines with J gene TRBJ2-7; TCRdb's D call of TRBD1 is untestable without DNA. This CDR3 comprises 15 residues. The CDR3 reads CASSSAGRSDYEQYF.

The V call is TRBV10-3, the J call TRBJ2-3. This CDR3 is built from 14 residues. Per germline, CDR1 ENHRY and CDR2 SYGVKD. CDR3 protein: CAISEQISTDTQYF.

This rearrangement joins TRBV5-1 to TRBJ1-5; TCRdb's D gene call, TRBD1, goes unchecked for lack of DNA. This CDR3 has 15 residues. CDR1 is SGHRS, CDR2 YFSETQ, per germline. CDR3 residues: CASSLDGNSNQPQHF. Full variable domain (outside the CDR3, taken from reference TRBV5-1 and TRBJ1-5): KAGVTQTPRYLIKTRGQQVTLSCSPISGHRSVSWYQQTPGQGLQFLFEYFSETQRNKGNFPGRFSGRQFSNSRSEMNVSTLELGDSALYLCASSLDGNSNQPQHFGDGTRLSIL.

The CDR3 sequence is CASSLTASGVKYEQYF. The chain links TRBV5-1 to TRBJ2-7; without DNA, the TCRdb call of TRBD2 cannot be checked. Germline V gene data show CDR1 as SGHRS and CDR2 as YFSETQ. The CDR3 spans 16 residues.

V usage is TRBV5-5 and J usage is TRBJ1-2; TCRdb picks TRBD1, but there is no DNA to check that call. From germline, CDR1 is SGHKS and CDR2 YYEKEE (reference sequence). The CDR3 totals 15 residues. The CDR3 reads CASSILRDSNYGYTF.